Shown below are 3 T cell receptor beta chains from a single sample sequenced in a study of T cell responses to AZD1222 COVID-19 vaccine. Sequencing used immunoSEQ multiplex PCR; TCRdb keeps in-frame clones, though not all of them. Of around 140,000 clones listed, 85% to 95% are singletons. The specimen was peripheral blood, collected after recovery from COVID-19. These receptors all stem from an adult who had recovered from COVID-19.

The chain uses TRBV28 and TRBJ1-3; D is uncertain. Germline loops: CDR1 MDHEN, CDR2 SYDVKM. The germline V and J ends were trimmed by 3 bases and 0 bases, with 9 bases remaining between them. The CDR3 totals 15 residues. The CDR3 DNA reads TGTGCCAGCAGTTTTGGGCGGAACTCTGGAAACACCATATATTTT. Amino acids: CASSFGRNSGNTIYF.

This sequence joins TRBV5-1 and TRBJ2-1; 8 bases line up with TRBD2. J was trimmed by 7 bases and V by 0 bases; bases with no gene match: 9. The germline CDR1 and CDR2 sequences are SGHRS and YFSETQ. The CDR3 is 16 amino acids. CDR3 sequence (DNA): TGCGCCAGCAGCTTGGAGGCGGGACTAGTTAATAATGAGCAGTTCTTC. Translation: CASSLEAGLVNNEQFF. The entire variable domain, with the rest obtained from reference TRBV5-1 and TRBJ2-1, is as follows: KAGVTQTPRYLIKTRGQQVTLSCSPISGHRSVSWYQQTPGQGLQFLFEYFSETQRNKGNFPGRFSGRQFSNSRSEMNVSTLELGDSALYLCASSLEAGLVNNEQFFGPGTRLTVL.

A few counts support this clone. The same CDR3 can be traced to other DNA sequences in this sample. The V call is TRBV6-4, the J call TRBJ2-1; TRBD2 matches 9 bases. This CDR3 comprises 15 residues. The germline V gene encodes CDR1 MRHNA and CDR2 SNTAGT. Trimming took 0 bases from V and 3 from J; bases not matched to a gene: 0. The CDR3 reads CASSDSSGSYNEQFF. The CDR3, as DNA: TGTGCCAGCAGTGACTCTAGCGGGAGCTACAATGAGCAGTTCTTC.